Below are 14 T cell receptor beta chains sequenced from a single sample in a study of shared clonotypes between healthy human individuals. Using immunoSEQ multiplex PCR, the repertoire was profiled, and TCRdb retains in-frame clones only, with some absent. The table includes about 710,000 clones, more than 70% detected once. Sample: memory CD4+ T cells sorted from blood. This sample's subset: CD45RA-negative fraction. These receptors were obtained from a young woman in good health.

The genes are TRBV15 and TRBJ1-2, with a weak D call TRBD1 (5 bases). The germline V and J ends were trimmed by 3 bases and 4 bases, with 12 bases remaining between them. CDR1 and CDR2 (germline): LNHNV, YYDKDF (reference sequence). This CDR3 is built from 14 residues. The CDR3 DNA follows: TGTGCCACCAGCAGTCGATGGGGGAGCTATGGCTACACCTTC. It encodes CATSSRWGSYGYTF.

The genes are TRBV11-1 and TRBJ2-3; perhaps TRBD2 as D (6 bases). V was trimmed by 5 bases and J by 2 bases, leaving 11 bases between them. Germline loops: CDR1 SGHAT, CDR2 FQDESV (reference sequence). This CDR3 spans 14 amino acids. The DNA of the CDR3 is TGTGCCAGCAGCCGAGAACTAGCCACAGATACGCAGTATTTT. Its protein product is CASSRELATDTQYF.

J is TRBJ2-1 and V is TRBV19; D possibly corresponds to TRBD2 (5 bases). The CDR3 has 14 amino acids. The V and J ends lost 3 bases and 9 bases respectively, with 15 bases between them. Germline assignment: CDR1 LNHDA and CDR2 SQIVND (reference sequence). The CDR3 loop reads CASSIDGARGEQFF. The CDR3 nucleotides read TGTGCCAGTAGTATCGACGGAGCTCGGGGTGAGCAGTTCTTC. Drawing the rest from reference TRBV19 and TRBJ2-1, the complete variable domain is DGGITQSPKYLFRKEGQNVTLSCEQNLNHDAMYWYRQDPGQGLRLIYYSQIVNDFQKGDIAEGYSVSREKKESFPLTVTSAQKNPTAFYLCASSIDGARGEQFFGPGTRLTVL.

V is TRBV25-1 and J is TRBJ2-4, with D maybe TRBD2 (5 bases). This CDR3 contains 15 residues. Germline V lookup: CDR1 MGHDK, CDR2 SYGVNS. The V end was cut by 6 bases, the J end by 0 bases, with 12 bases between. The CDR3 DNA is TGTGCCAGCAGCCCTGGAGGTCTAGCCAAAAACATTCAGTACTTC. The encoded protein is CASSPGGLAKNIQYF.

The V and J genes are TRBV4-1 and TRBJ2-5; 8 bases agree with TRBD2. CDR3 length: 16 amino acids. J gave up 4 bases and V 5 bases, and 12 bases lay outside the gene matches. Germline CDR1 MGHRA, CDR2 YSYEKL. CDR3 residues: CASSAAGAGARETQYF. Here the CDR3 DNA reads TGCGCCAGCAGCGCGGCTGGAGCGGGAGCCAGAGAGACCCAGTACTTC.

The table lists this clone with a few counts. The chain carries TRBV28 and TRBJ2-5, with TRBD1 matching over 8 bases. The CDR3 covers 13 residues. V lost 4 bases, J lost 3 bases, and 1 base stayed unmatched. In germline, CDR1 is MDHEN, CDR2 SYDVKM. CDR3 sequence (DNA): TGTGCCAGCAGTTCGGGACAGGAAGAGACCCAGTACTTC. Protein product: CASSSGQEETQYF.

This clone was recorded once. The chain has TRBV5-4 and TRBJ2-5; no clear D. The V end lost 0 bases, the J end lost 4 bases, and 7 bases lay between the germline ends. The CDR3 covers 13 residues. Germline values: CDR1 SGHNT, CDR2 YYREEE (reference sequence). The CDR3 coding sequence is TGTGCCAGCAGCTTGGAGACGTCAGAGACCCAGTACTTC. It encodes CASSLETSETQYF.

V and J are TRBV14 and TRBJ2-7; 12 bases line up with TRBD1. Germline CDR1 is SGHDN and CDR2 is FVKESK. The V gene end was trimmed by 2 bases and the J gene end by 5 bases; junction bases not matched to a gene: 10. The CDR3 has 17 amino acids. CDR3 loop: CASSQLPGQGAVNEQYF. The DNA for the CDR3 is TGTGCCAGCAGCCAATTACCGGGACAGGGGGCGGTCAACGAGCAGTACTTC.

V usage is TRBV30 and J usage is TRBJ1-6, with 8 bases aligning to TRBD1. The CDR3 has 14 residues. CDR1 and CDR2 (germline): GTSNPN, SVGIG (reference sequence). Trimming removed 2 bases from V and 8 bases from J; junction bases left unmatched: 5. The CDR3 nucleotides read TGTGCCTGGAGTTCAGGGGGCCTGGATTCACCCCTCCACTTT. Translating gives CAWSSGGLDSPLHF.

The chain links TRBV28 to TRBJ2-5, with D possibly TRBD1 on 5 matching bases. The length of the CDR3 is 13 residues. The V gene lost 7 bases and the J gene lost 1 base, with 10 bases spanning the gap. Germline V CDR1 and CDR2: MDHEN, SYDVKM. CDR3 residues: CASNNRFQETQYF. CDR3 sequence (DNA): TGTGCCAGCAACAACAGGTTCCAAGAGACCCAGTACTTC.

The J gene is TRBJ2-3, the V gene TRBV20-1; D remains unclear. There are 11 residues in the CDR3. The V and J ends lost 4 bases and 5 bases respectively, with 7 bases between them. CDR1 and CDR2 (germline): DFQATT, SNEGSKA (reference sequence). The CDR3 DNA reads TGCAGTGCTAAGCTAGTAGATACGCAGTATTTT. It codes for CSAKLVDTQYF.

The chain has TRBV7-6 and TRBJ2-3, with 14 nucleotides matching TRBD2. The CDR3 extends over 16 amino acids. The ends lost 5 bases at V and 3 bases at J; junction bases unmatched: 4. Germline loops: CDR1 SGHVS, CDR2 FNYEAQ. CDR3 amino acids: CASSQGTSGSTDTQYF. CDR3 nucleotides: TGTGCCAGCAGCCAGGGGACTAGCGGGAGTACAGATACGCAGTATTTT.

The CDR3 DNA reads TGTGCCAGCAGTTTACAGGGTCCCTCTGGAAACACCATATATTTT. Protein product: CASSLQGPSGNTIYF. The chain is built from TRBV28 and TRBJ1-3, with a possible D match to TRBD1 (5 bases). Germline CDR1 MDHEN, CDR2 SYDVKM. V shed 2 bases and J shed 0 bases, with 8 bases lying between them. The CDR3 is 15 residues long.

Details on this clone: A read error may explain this, as a much larger clone is one base away. Other DNA sequences within the sample encode an identical CDR3. The rearrangement joins TRBV6-5 to TRBJ2-6; TRBD1 or TRBD2 may be the D gene (5 bases each). Trimming took 5 bases from V and 1 from J, leaving 6 bases between them. The germline CDR1 and CDR2 sequences are MNHEY and SVGAGI. CDR3 size: 14 residues. The CDR3 here is CASSEGSGANVLTF. Here the CDR3 DNA reads TGTGCCAGCAGTGAGGGGTCTGGGGCCAACGTCCTGACTTTC.